Listed below are T cell receptor beta chains from one sample, sequenced in a study of cytomegalovirus exposure and HLA in healthy donors. Some clones are missing from TCRdb's copy, which holds only in-frame ones; the method was immunoSEQ multiplex PCR. Of about 110,000 clones in the sample, roughly 74% were seen once. Sequenced: PBMCs. The receptor set was obtained from a woman aged 25 to 39 in good health and CMV-seronegative. Both conserved end residues are part of each CDR3. D genes are given only for firm matches. Some rows mark clone size as missing; the rest say once, few, many or name a class of expanded clone.

v_gene	j_gene	abundance	d_gene	CDR3nt	CDR3aa
TRBV15	TRBJ1-5	.	TRBD1	TGTGCCACCAGTCCTGGGACAGGGGATAGCAATCAGCCCCAGCATTTT	CATSPGTGDSNQPQHF
TRBV27	TRBJ1-2	.	TRBD1	TGTGCCAGCAGTTTATCCGGGACAGCTAACTATGGCTACACCTTC	CASSLSGTANYGYTF
TRBV6-4	TRBJ2-3	.	TRBD2	TGTGCCAGCAGTGACGGGACTAGCGGGACAGATACGCAGTATTTT	CASSDGTSGTDTQYF
TRBV5-1	TRBJ2-4	.	.	TGCGCCAGCAGCCCCCAGGTGGCGGGACCCAAAAACATTCAGTACTTC	CASSPQVAGPKNIQYF
TRBV4-3	TRBJ1-2	.	TRBD1	TGCGCCAGCAGCCAAGAACAGGGGTTTAGCTATGGCTACACCTTC	CASSQEQGFSYGYTF
TRBV10-2	TRBJ1-1	few	.	TGCGCCAGCAGTCCCGGGACAGAAGCTTTCTTT	CASSPGTEAFF
TRBV20-1	TRBJ1-2	.	.	TGCAGTGTCCCCGACTCCTCTGGCTACACCTTC	CSVPDSSGYTF
TRBV19	TRBJ2-4	.	.	TGTGCCAGTAGTATAGAGGGCCCGGGCCGGGGGTCGCTAGCCAAAAACATTCAGTACTTC	CASSIEGPGRGSLAKNIQYF
TRBV9	TRBJ2-7	few	.	TGTGCCAGCAGCGTAGAGTCGGCAGGGGTGGACGAGCAGTACTTC	CASSVESAGVDEQYF
TRBV9	TRBJ1-2	.	.	TGTGCCAGCAGCGTAGGGCGGTCTGGCTACACCTTC	CASSVGRSGYTF
TRBV6-5	TRBJ2-7	.	.	TGTGCCAGCAGTAGCAAACCCTTCTACGAGCAGTACTTC	CASSSKPFYEQYF
TRBV9	TRBJ1-4	.	.	TGTGCCAGCAGCCTGGGGGGGTCAACTAATGAAAAACTGTTTTTT	CASSLGGSTNEKLFF
TRBV18	TRBJ2-1	.	.	TGTGCCAGCTCAGTTCACAGGAGCCCAGACAATGAGCAGTTCTTC	CASSVHRSPDNEQFF
TRBV29-1	TRBJ2-7	.	.	TGCAGCGTTGAGTCTGACAGCTCCTACGAGCAGTACTTC	CSVESDSSYEQYF
TRBV6-1	TRBJ1-2	.	TRBD1	TGTGCCAGCTACTCAGGGACAGTGACGAACTATGGCTACACCTTC	CASYSGTVTNYGYTF
TRBV5-1	TRBJ2-1	.	TRBD2	TGCGCCAGCAGCTTCGGCGGGAGCTCCTACAATGAGCAGTTCTTC	CASSFGGSSYNEQFF
TRBV5-1	TRBJ1-3	.	.	TGCGCCAGCAGCTTGGCCGGTCTCGGAAACACCATATATTTT	CASSLAGLGNTIYF
TRBV6-4	TRBJ1-2	.	.	TGTGCCAGCAGTGCGGAACAGGGTCACGGTTATGGCTACACCTTC	CASSAEQGHGYGYTF
TRBV7-6	TRBJ2-7	.	TRBD2	TGTGCCAGCAGCGCTCTAGCGGGATACAGGAAAAGCTACGAGCAGTACTTC	CASSALAGYRKSYEQYF
TRBV21-1	TRBJ2-7	.	.	TGTGCCAGCAGCACCGAACTTCTTCCCAACTACGAGCAGTACTTC	CASSTELLPNYEQYF
TRBV27	TRBJ1-2	once	.	TGTGCCAGCAGTCCCCTCGACAGAGAGTATGGCTACACCTTC	CASSPLDREYGYTF
TRBV5-1	TRBJ2-5	.	TRBD1	TGCGCCAGCAGCTTCAGACAGGGGGAGACCCAGTACTTC	CASSFRQGETQYF
TRBV18	TRBJ1-1	once	TRBD1	TGTGCCAGCCTACAGACAGGGGCGGGCACTGAAGCTTTCTTT	CASLQTGAGTEAFF
TRBV7-9	TRBJ1-1	.	.	TGTGCCAGCAGCCAATTGGTAGGGGCCACTGAAGCTTTCTTT	CASSQLVGATEAFF
TRBV5-1	TRBJ1-3	.	TRBD1	TGCGCCAGCAGCCCGGCGGCAGGGGGAGGAAACACCATATATTTT	CASSPAAGGGNTIYF
TRBV5-5	TRBJ2-7	.	.	TGTGCCAGCAGTCCAGGGACCTACGAGCAGTACTTC	CASSPGTYEQYF
TRBV14	TRBJ2-1	few	.	TGTGCCAGCAGCCAACCACAGGACAGCAATGAGCAGTTCTTC	CASSQPQDSNEQFF
TRBV7-7	TRBJ2-3	.	.	TGTGCCAGCAGCCCGCCGGGTAGCGGCACAGATACGCAGTATTTT	CASSPPGSGTDTQYF
TRBV5-1	TRBJ1-1	.	.	TGCGCCAGCAGCTTGGGGACCGAGGGCACTGAAGCTTTCTTT	CASSLGTEGTEAFF
TRBV10-3	TRBJ1-3	few	TRBD1	TGTGCCATCAGTGAGGGACAGGGCATGATCTCTGGAAACACCATATATTTT	CAISEGQGMISGNTIYF
TRBV4-1	TRBJ2-1	.	TRBD2	TGCGCCAGCAGCCAAAAGACTAGCGGGAGTTTCAGGGCGGAGGATGAGCAGTTCTTC	CASSQKTSGSFRAEDEQFF
TRBV19	TRBJ2-5	few	TRBD2	TGTGCCAGTAGTATCGGGACTAGCGGTCACCAAGAGACCCAGTACTTC	CASSIGTSGHQETQYF
TRBV6-4	TRBJ1-6	once	.	TGTGCCAGCAGTGGCCACAGTAATTCACCCCTCCACTTT	CASSGHSNSPLHF
TRBV14	TRBJ1-1	.	.	TGTGCCAGCAGCCAAAGCGGGGGCAGGGGAAGGACTGAAGCTTTCTTT	CASSQSGGRGRTEAFF
TRBV20-1	TRBJ1-4	once	.	TGCAGTGCTAGCCCTGATGAAAAACTGTTTTTT	CSASPDEKLFF
TRBV19	TRBJ2-1	.	.	TGTGCCAGTAGTCAGAGCGCCAGCTCCTACAATGAGCAGTTCTTC	CASSQSASSYNEQFF
TRBV30	TRBJ2-3	.	TRBD1	TGTGCCTGGAGCCCGGGACAGGGGGCAGGTGATACGCAGTATTTT	CAWSPGQGAGDTQYF
TRBV6-1	TRBJ1-5	.	.	TGTGCCAGCACTCTCGGGCGGGGGCCCAATCAGCCCCAGCATTTT	CASTLGRGPNQPQHF
TRBV5-1	TRBJ2-7	.	TRBD1	TGCGCCAGCAGCCAACCACAGGGGCGCGAGCAGTACTTC	CASSQPQGREQYF
TRBV18	TRBJ2-5	.	TRBD2	TGTGCCAGCTCCCCCGGGACTAGCGGGAGAGAGACCCAGTACTTC	CASSPGTSGRETQYF
TRBV4-3	TRBJ1-2	few	.	TGCGCCAGCAGCCAAGGATCAAGCAGGGCGGTTGGCTACACCTTC	CASSQGSSRAVGYTF
TRBV5-1	TRBJ1-2	.	.	TGCGCCAGCAGCTTAGGACCCTCTGCGGGGAACTATGGCTACACCTTC	CASSLGPSAGNYGYTF
TRBV7-2	TRBJ1-5	.	.	TGTGCCAGCAGCTTAGTTTTCTTAGATCAGCCCCAGCATTTT	CASSLVFLDQPQHF
TRBV5-6	TRBJ1-5	.	.	TGTGCCAGCAGCTTGGGGGGGGGCGCGGGCAATCAGCCCCAGCATTTT	CASSLGGGAGNQPQHF
TRBV6-1	TRBJ1-2	.	.	TGTGCCAGCAGTGGTTCCGGGATCTATGGCTACACCTTC	CASSGSGIYGYTF
TRBV25-1	TRBJ1-4	.	.	TGTGCCAGCAGTGAGGGGGGGACTAATGAAAAACTGTTTTTT	CASSEGGTNEKLFF
TRBV5-1	TRBJ1-1	few	.	TGCGCCAGCAGCCCGGGACAGAACACTGAAGCTTTCTTT	CASSPGQNTEAFF
TRBV28	TRBJ1-5	.	TRBD1	TGTGCCAGCAGTTCTCCGGGACAGGTTATTCAGCCCCAGCATTTT	CASSSPGQVIQPQHF
TRBV12-5	TRBJ1-1	.	.	TGTGCTAGTGGTTTGCTCTATGAAGCTTTCTTT	CASGLLYEAFF
TRBV7-9	TRBJ1-2	few	.	TGTGCCAGCAGCTTAGAGCGGGTTTACGGCTACACCTTC	CASSLERVYGYTF
TRBV30	TRBJ1-5	.	TRBD1	TGTGCCTGGAGTTTTGGGACAGGGAATCAGCCCCAGCATTTT	CAWSFGTGNQPQHF
TRBV5-1	TRBJ1-1	.	.	TGCGCCAGCAGCTCACAGGTAGGAAACACTGAAGCTTTCTTT	CASSSQVGNTEAFF
TRBV2	TRBJ1-5	.	TRBD1	TGTGCCTCCAGGGGACAGCCAGGGCAGCCCCAGCATTTT	CASRGQPGQPQHF
TRBV30	TRBJ2-7	.	TRBD1	TGTGCCTGGCGGACGACCGGGACAGCACCCCGGTCGTACTTC	CAWRTTGTAPRSYF
TRBV10-2	TRBJ1-2	.	.	TGCGCCAGCAGTGAGTCGATGGCAGGCTATGGCTACACCTTC	CASSESMAGYGYTF
TRBV29-1	TRBJ2-6	.	TRBD2	TGCAGCGTTGAAGGGCGGGGGGGGACCTCTGGGGCCAACGTCCTGACTTTC	CSVEGRGGTSGANVLTF
TRBV16	TRBJ1-2	once	.	TGTGCCAGCAGCCAATTCGGAGCTAACTATGGCTACACCTTC	CASSQFGANYGYTF